Many counts were recorded for the clone carrying this T cell receptor (beta chain). Its antigen is not known. TCRdb processed the RACE reads anew with MiXCR; each CDR3 protein has one entry. The sample includes around 130,000 distinct CDR3 sequences, 9% to 10% of them seen just once. Described time point: healthy volunteer bleed at 2 weeks. It was from unfractionated whole blood that total RNA was extracted. Trimming took 5 bases from V and 4 from J; bases not matched to a gene: 7. CDR1 and CDR2 from the germline V gene are SGHTA and FQGNSA. The CDR3 consists of 15 residues. These data belong to a study of human T cells and chemical hapten exposure. Study as a whole: Variability of per-sample TCR yields stemmed mainly from small differences in pooled library volume. Broader study findings: TCRs exceeding 1 in 1000 frequency stayed unchanged with DPC sensitization.

The clonotype originates from a male donor in good health. Some clones in this sample may be carry-over from other donors' samples. The sequenced sample consisted of whole blood. The chain couples TRBV7-2 to TRBJ2-1; 8 nucleotides agree with TRBD1. The CDR3 nucleotides read TGTGCCAGCAGCGCCGCAGGGGACAGGTACAATGAGCAGTTCTTC. This encodes CASSAAGDRYNEQFF.